A selection of T cell receptor beta chains follows, all from one sample in a study of blood T cell repertoires in COVID-19. Measured with immunoSEQ multiplex PCR; TCRdb has only the in-frame clones, and not every one. This table holds 350,000 to 450,000 clones, 83% found once. Sample: PBMCs or T cells enriched from blood (not recorded which). The receptors here all came from a woman between 50 and 59 years old who had recovered from COVID-19. Each CDR3 is given with its conserved first and last residue. A D gene is named only where the DNA matches it firmly. The size entry is marked missing in some rows and otherwise reads once, few, many or a size class.

V gene	D gene	J gene	clone size	CDR3 protein	CDR3 DNA
TRBV10-3	NA	TRBJ2-4	NA	CAISGGAGAKNIQYF	TGTGCCATCAGTGGTGGCGCGGGAGCCAAAAACATTCAGTACTTC
TRBV5-4	TRBD2	TRBJ2-2	NA	CASSVISGGPGELFF	TGTGCCAGCAGCGTCATTTCGGGGGGGCCCGGGGAGCTGTTTTTT
TRBV6-5	NA	TRBJ1-2	many	CASSYGAEYGYTF	TGTGCCAGCAGTTACGGGGCAGAATATGGCTACACCTTC
TRBV20-1	NA	TRBJ1-1	NA	CSASWGTNTEAFF	TGCAGTGCTAGTTGGGGCACGAACACTGAAGCTTTCTTT
TRBV19	NA	TRBJ2-2	NA	CASSPRSGLGGGGTGELFF	TGTGCCAGTAGTCCCCGTTCAGGTCTAGGGGGGGGCGGAACCGGGGAGCTGTTTTTT
TRBV2	NA	TRBJ1-6	NA	CASSANRGQSPLHF	TGTGCCAGCAGTGCTAACAGAGGGCAATCACCCCTCCACTTT
TRBV11-3	TRBD1	TRBJ1-1	few	CASSSDQGGWTEAFF	TGTGCCAGCAGCTCCGATCAGGGGGGCTGGACTGAAGCTTTCTTT
TRBV6-6	TRBD2	TRBJ2-1	NA	CASRRLAAYNEQFF	TGTGCCAGCAGACGACTAGCCGCCTACAATGAGCAGTTCTTC
TRBV30	TRBD2	TRBJ2-3	NA	CAWSQAGGPDTQYF	TGTGCCTGGAGTCAAGCGGGGGGGCCAGATACGCAGTATTTT
TRBV5-1	TRBD1	TRBJ1-2	NA	CASSSTGRGYGYTF	TGCGCCAGCAGCTCGACAGGGAGAGGCTATGGCTACACCTTC
TRBV7-2	NA	TRBJ1-1	NA	CASSLALARPNTEAFF	TGTGCCAGCAGCTTAGCCTTAGCAAGGCCGAACACTGAAGCTTTCTTT
TRBV7-9	TRBD1	TRBJ1-4	once	CATPGQGREKLFF	TGTGCCACCCCGGGACAGGGAAGGGAAAAACTGTTTTTT
TRBV27	NA	TRBJ2-3	NA	CASSLSGGLQYF	TGTGCCAGCAGCTTGTCGGGGGGCCTTCAGTATTTT
TRBV6-5	NA	TRBJ1-2	NA	CASSRKHRKEYGYTF	TGTGCCAGCTCGCGGAAACATAGAAAAGAGTATGGCTACACCTTC
TRBV9	TRBD1	TRBJ1-5	NA	CASSASGQALEPQHF	TGTGCCAGCAGCGCCTCGGGACAGGCGCTGGAGCCCCAGCATTTT
TRBV6-2/TRBV6-3	TRBD2	TRBJ2-5	NA	CASSLTSGGATGETQYF	TGTGCCAGCAGTCTGACTAGCGGGGGGGCGACAGGAGAGACCCAGTACTTC
TRBV6-1	TRBD1	TRBJ1-6	few	CASSEDLGQGNSPLHF	TGTGCCAGCAGTGAGGACCTCGGACAGGGGAATTCACCCCTCCACTTT
TRBV18	TRBD1	TRBJ1-1	NA	CASSPGQAMNTEAFF	TGTGCCAGCTCACCCGGACAGGCTATGAACACTGAAGCTTTCTTT
TRBV9	TRBD1	TRBJ2-4	NA	CASSLLNRDRGKNIQYF	TGTGCCAGCAGCCTCCTGAACCGGGACAGGGGTAAAAACATTCAGTACTTC
TRBV7-8	TRBD1	TRBJ2-2	NA	CASSLVYRGQINTGELFF	TGTGCCAGCAGCTTAGTCTATCGGGGACAGATAAACACCGGGGAGCTGTTTTTT
TRBV6-6	NA	TRBJ2-1	NA	CASGRTINEQFF	TGTGCCAGCGGTCGGACTATCAATGAGCAGTTCTTC
TRBV30	TRBD1	TRBJ1-2	NA	CAWSVIGGDGYTF	TGTGCCTGGAGTGTTATAGGGGGCGATGGCTACACCTTC
TRBV2	NA	TRBJ2-2	NA	CASSGTSANTGELFF	TGTGCCAGCAGTGGGACATCCGCGAACACCGGGGAGCTGTTTTTT
TRBV12-3/TRBV12-4	NA	TRBJ2-3	NA	CASREQYTQYF	TGTGCCAGCAGGGAACAGTATACGCAGTATTTT
TRBV3-1/TRBV3-2	TRBD1	TRBJ2-2	NA	CASSHTQGGHTGELFF	TGTGCCAGCAGCCATACACAGGGGGGCCACACCGGGGAGCTGTTTTTT
TRBV7-2	TRBD2	TRBJ2-1	NA	CASSFYPSGSYNEQFF	TGTGCCAGCAGCTTCTACCCCAGCGGGAGTTACAATGAGCAGTTCTTC
TRBV9	TRBD2	TRBJ2-2	NA	CASSVGLAGHTGELFF	TGTGCCAGCAGCGTCGGACTAGCGGGACACACCGGGGAGCTGTTTTTT
TRBV7-9	TRBD1	TRBJ1-2	NA	CASSLDGDRAAEGYTF	TGTGCCAGCAGCTTAGACGGGGACAGGGCGGCAGAGGGCTACACCTTC
TRBV19	TRBD2	TRBJ2-7	NA	CASSNPLAGSYEQYF	TGTGCCAGTAGTAACCCCCTAGCGGGAAGCTACGAGCAGTACTTC
TRBV11-3	NA	TRBJ1-3	NA	CASSLVGTSGNTIYF	TGTGCCAGCAGCTTAGTAGGGACATCTGGAAACACCATATATTTT
TRBV5-1	NA	TRBJ1-6	NA	CASSLEVRGNSPLHF	TGCGCCAGCAGCTTGGAGGTCCGGGGGAATTCACCCCTCCACTTT
TRBV28	NA	TRBJ1-2	NA	CASSFPRGSYGYTF	TGTGCCAGCAGTTTCCCCCGGGGGTCCTATGGCTACACCTTC
TRBV7-2	TRBD2	TRBJ2-7	NA	CASSSTSGGAYEQYF	TGTGCCAGCAGCTCCACTAGCGGGGGAGCCTACGAGCAGTACTTC
TRBV5-5	NA	TRBJ2-1	NA	CASNTPLGGPNYNEQFF	TGTGCCAGCAACACCCCCCTCGGCGGGCCTAACTACAATGAGCAGTTCTTC